This TCR beta chain was identified in a study of response to subunit inactivated influenza vaccine. Study outcomes and limitations: A suggestion made by the authors is that each seasonal influenza vaccination recruits few new T cells.

The V gene's germline CDR1 is SGHVS and CDR2 FNYEAQ. V shed 5 bases and J shed 0 bases, with 14 bases lying between them. CDR3 length equals 17 residues. This clonotype was seen a handful of times. The antigen is not known. TCRdb ran MiXCR on the RT-PCR reads and lists one entry per CDR3 protein. This table holds some 500,000 distinct CDR3 sequences, 10% to 15% found once. The sample here was PBMCs from blood, taken 40 to 50 days after vaccination. The receptor's source is a man aged 50 to 59 who received an inactivated influenza vaccine. This chain connects TRBV7-6 to TRBJ2-6; D unresolved. The CDR3 reads CASSATGWASGANVLTF. The CDR3 DNA is TGTGCCAGCAGCGCGACCGGGTGGGCCTCTGGGGCCAACGTCCTGACTTTC.